Ten or more counts support the clone carrying this T cell receptor beta chain. This specimen comes from a study of metastatic and nonmetastatic thyroid tumors. As for the study in general: Repertoires from malignant and benign thyroid patients were compared across blood and tumor or nodule tissue.

Germline V gives CDR1 SGDLS, CDR2 YYNGEE. The CDR3 covers 15 residues. Trimming removed 0 bases from V and 7 bases from J; junction bases left unmatched: 4. The authors' processing: It was from CDR3 differences across clinicopathological groups that a distant-metastasis classifier for papillary thyroid cancer was built. With MiXCR, TCRdb called clones anew from the PCR reads. The V and J calls and clone size come from TCRdb's table, not from the authors' own analysis. The data contain tens of thousands of clones, about 12% of them singletons. Every patient was untreated before thyroid surgery. This receptor was taken from a female donor with papillary thyroid cancer or a benign thyroid nodule (not recorded which). Some clones in this sample may be carry-over from other donors' samples. The specimen was tumor tissue. The chain carries TRBV9 and TRBJ2-1, with TRBD1 identical over 10 bases. CDR3 nucleotide sequence: TGTGCCAGCAGCGTAGGACAGGGGGCCTCTAATGAGCAGTTCTTC. It is translated as CASSVGQGASNEQFF.